One and the same sample provided the 23 T cell receptor beta chains below, sequenced in a study of shared clonotypes between healthy human individuals. Generated by immunoSEQ multiplex PCR, the TCRdb table keeps only in-frame clones and is missing some. The sample contains about 2 million clones, 95% of which appear only once. Material: naive CD4+ T cells sorted from blood. The subset denotes: CD45RA+ positively selected. The receptors here all came from a man between 18 and 29 years old in good health.

This clone is a singleton in its sample. V usage is TRBV18 and J usage is TRBJ2-7; 7 nucleotides align to TRBD1. The ends lost 2 bases at V and 5 bases at J; junction bases unmatched: 6. This CDR3 comprises 14 residues. Per the germline V gene, CDR1 is KGHSH and CDR2 is LQKENI. The chain's CDR3 is CASSPTMDRHEQYF. The CDR3 DNA reads TGTGCCAGCTCACCAACGATGGACAGGCACGAGCAGTACTTC.

J is TRBJ2-5 and V is TRBV7-2; 7 bases are shared with TRBD2. The germline CDR1 and CDR2 sequences are SGHTA and FQGNSA. This CDR3 has 14 amino acids. Unmatched junction bases numbered 5, after V lost 5 bases and J lost 2 bases. The CDR3 sequence: CASSQPGGQETQYF. DNA for the CDR3: TGTGCCAGCAGCCAACCGGGGGGACAAGAGACCCAGTACTTC. Filled out from reference TRBV7-2 and TRBJ2-5, the complete variable domain reads GAGVSQSPSNKVTEKGKDVELRCDPISGHTALYWYRQSLGQGLEFLIYFQGNSAPDKSGLPSDRFSAERTGGSVSTLTIQRTQQEDSAVYLCASSQPGGQETQYFGPGTRLLVL.

This clone was observed a single time. The rearrangement uses TRBV7-6 and TRBJ1-2; the D is unclear. The CDR3 sequence is 12 residues long. V was trimmed by 5 bases and J by 8 bases, leaving 12 bases between them. In germline, CDR1 is SGHVS, CDR2 FNYEAQ. DNA for the CDR3: TGTGCCAGCAGCCTGGCCGGGGAAGGCTACACCTTC. This encodes CASSLAGEGYTF.

A word on this clone: Within the sample, other DNA sequences also encode this same CDR3. The CDR3 nucleotides read TGTGCCAGCAGACCCAGCGGGAGAGGAACAGATACGCAGTATTTT. It specifies CASRPSGRGTDTQYF. The V and J genes are TRBV6-5 and TRBJ2-3; 8 bases are shared with TRBD2. CDR1 and CDR2 from the germline V gene are MNHEY and SVGAGI. CDR3 length: 15 residues. V lost 6 bases and J lost 3; bases outside the gene matches: 8.

The chain is built from TRBV4-3 and TRBJ2-7; TRBD1 or TRBD2 may be the D gene (5 bases each). With 4 bases removed from V and 6 bases from J, the gap between germline ends came to 10 bases. CDR3 length: 12 residues. Germline lookup yields CDR1 LGHNA and CDR2 YSLEER. Here the CDR3 reads CASSPLGGEQYF. In nucleotides, the CDR3 is TGCGCCAGCAGCCCGCTTGGGGGCGAGCAGTACTTC.

The chain combines TRBV10-3 with TRBJ2-5; perhaps TRBD1 as D (6 bases). In germline, CDR1 is ENHRY, CDR2 SYGVKD. The CDR3 contains 14 residues. Trimming removed 4 bases at V and 0 bases at J, with 9 bases between. The CDR3 sequence is CAISAGTHQETQYF. CDR3 bases: TGTGCCATCAGTGCCGGGACACACCAAGAGACCCAGTACTTC.

This sequence joins TRBV5-1 and TRBJ1-1, with no clear D. The germline V gene encodes CDR1 SGHRS and CDR2 YFSETQ. The CDR3 totals 12 residues. The ends were cut back, 4 bases at V and 7 bases at J, with 11 bases in the middle. The DNA of the CDR3 is TGCGCCAGCAGCCCCGGACCGCGTGAAGCTTTCTTT. Translated, it gives CASSPGPREAFF.

This sequence joins TRBV2 and TRBJ2-1; TRBD2 matches at 10 bases. V dropped 6 bases and J dropped 9; count of bases not matched to a gene: 5. The CDR3 length is 13 residues. Germline assignment: CDR1 SNHLY and CDR2 FYNNEI. The CDR3 coding sequence is TGTGCCAGCAGAACTAGCGGGGCAGGTGAGCAGTTCTTC. Amino acid sequence: CASRTSGAGEQFF.

The chain links TRBV6-5 to TRBJ1-3; D remains ambiguous. Between the trimmed V and J ends, which lost 7 bases and 4 bases, there was a span of 11 bases. The CDR3 loop spans 13 amino acids. Germline-derived CDR1 and CDR2 are MNHEY and SVGAGI. DNA for the CDR3: TGTGCCAGCACCCCCCCAAACGGAAACACCATATATTTT. Protein: CASTPPNGNTIYF.

The rearrangement links TRBV6-6 to TRBJ2-1; TRBD2 matches at 11 bases. V lost 6 bases to trimming and J lost 5 bases; unmatched junction nucleotides: 9. Germline CDR1 reads MNHNY; CDR2 reads SVGAGI (reference sequence). This CDR3 is 16 amino acids long. The CDR3 sequence: CASSGSGTSGNNEQFF. CDR3 sequence (DNA): TGTGCCAGCAGCGGATCCGGGACTAGCGGTAACAATGAGCAGTTCTTC.

As DNA, the CDR3 is TGTGCCAGCAGCAAGGGACAGGGAAACTATGGCTACACCTTC. The encoded protein is CASSKGQGNYGYTF. The chain has TRBV7-9 and TRBJ1-2; 9 bases match TRBD1. V shed 5 bases and J 2 bases; nucleotides not matched to a gene: 3. This CDR3 contains 14 residues. Germline values: CDR1 SEHNR, CDR2 FQNEAQ (reference sequence).

The CDR3 coding sequence is TGCGCCAGCAGCCAAGGGGACCGAGGACCTGAAGTCCGACTAGCCAAAAACATTCAGTACTTC. Translated: CASSQGDRGPEVRLAKNIQYF. The chain employs TRBV4-3 and TRBJ2-4; D is perhaps TRBD1 or TRBD2 (5 bases each). The V gene's germline CDR1 is LGHNA and CDR2 YSLEER. The V and J ends lost 1 base and 0 bases respectively, with 25 bases between them. The CDR3 totals 21 residues.

V gene TRBV2 combines with J gene TRBJ1-2; 9 nucleotides agree with TRBD1. The germline V gene has CDR1 SNHLY and CDR2 FYNNEI. V lost 5 bases to trimming and J lost 6 bases; unmatched junction nucleotides: 4. This CDR3 has 13 amino acids. Here the CDR3 DNA reads TGTGCCAGCAGTCAGGGACAGGGTAATGGCTACACCTTC. Its translation: CASSQGQGNGYTF.

This chain uses TRBV12-5 with TRBJ1-6; no clear D gene. The germline CDR1 and CDR2 sequences are LGHNT and FRNRAP. V lost 6 bases and J lost 7, with 10 bases in between. The CDR3 consists of 13 residues. The CDR3: CASGKDGNSPLHF. The DNA for the CDR3 is TGTGCTAGTGGAAAGGACGGGAATTCACCCCTCCACTTT. The full variable domain, completed using reference TRBV12-5 and TRBJ1-6, is DARVTQTPRHKVTEMGQEVTMRCQPILGHNTVFWYRQTMMQGLELLAYFRNRAPLDDSGMPKDRFSAEMPDATLATLKIQPSEPRDSAVYFCASGKDGNSPLHFGNGTRLTVT.

The chain carries TRBV28 and TRBJ1-5; no definite D call. Trimming cost V 3 bases and J 9 bases, with 15 bases left between them. This CDR3 has 14 amino acids. The germline gives CDR1 MDHEN, CDR2 SYDVKM. The CDR3 DNA is TGTGCCAGCAGTTTCCTAGAGGGAAAGGGGCCCCAGCATTTT. Its translation is CASSFLEGKGPQHF.

The chain employs TRBV9 and TRBJ1-3; no reliable D call. Germline assignment: CDR1 SGDLS and CDR2 YYNGEE. The CDR3 has 16 residues. V gave up 3 bases and J gave up 0 bases, with 13 bases separating them. CDR3 amino acids: CASSDKGGFSGNTIYF. CDR3 DNA sequence: TGTGCCAGCAGCGACAAGGGTGGCTTCTCTGGAAACACCATATATTTT. Supplemented by reference TRBV9 and TRBJ1-3, the full variable domain reads DSGVTQTPKHLITATGQRVTLRCSPRSGDLSVYWYQQSLDQGLQFLIQYYNGEERAKGNILERFSAQQFPDLHSELNLSSLELGDSALYFCASSDKGGFSGNTIYFGEGSWLTVV.

The rearrangement links TRBV11-2 to TRBJ2-1, with 11 bases fitting TRBD2. In germline, CDR1 is SGHAT, CDR2 FQNNGV. This CDR3 has 17 residues. V lost 7 bases to trimming and J lost 2 bases; unmatched junction nucleotides: 10. The CDR3 region has the DNA TGTGCCAGCATGGTGTCTAGCGGGAGGTCAACCTACAATGAGCAGTTCTTC. Amino acid sequence: CASMVSSGRSTYNEQFF.

CDR3 amino acids: CASSFRGSPNLSGNTIYF. The DNA of the CDR3 is TGTGCCAGCAGCTTCAGGGGGAGTCCCAACCTCTCTGGAAACACCATATATTTT. This chain connects TRBV5-4 to TRBJ1-3; the match to TRBD1 covers 7 bases. Looked up from germline, CDR1 is SGHNT and CDR2 is YYREEE (reference sequence). Losses at the gene ends were 2 bases for V and 0 bases for J; bases not matched to a gene: 11. The CDR3 sequence is 18 residues long. Full variable domain (remainder filled in from reference TRBV5-4 and TRBJ1-3): ETGVTQSPTHLIKTRGQQVTLRCSSQSGHNTVSWYQQALGQGPQFIFQYYREEENGRGNFPPRFSGLQFPNYSSELNVNALELDDSALYLCASSFRGSPNLSGNTIYFGEGSWLTVV.

The chain uses TRBV13 and TRBJ1-1; D gene ambiguous. The CDR3 runs 14 residues. V shed 3 bases and J shed 1 base, with 9 bases lying between them. CDR1 is PRHDT and CDR2 is FYEKMQ in the germline V gene (reference sequence). The CDR3, as DNA: TGTGCCAGCAGCTTCCGAGAGCGGAACACTGAAGCTTTCTTT. This sequence encodes CASSFRERNTEAFF.

V gene TRBV7-9 combines with J gene TRBJ1-3, with 7 bases aligning to TRBD1. Germline CDR1 SEHNR, CDR2 FQNEAQ (reference sequence). V was pared by 8 bases and J by 2 bases, with 6 bases of the junction left unmatched. The CDR3 runs to 14 residues. CDR3 protein: CASVYRGAGNTIYF. For the CDR3, the DNA is TGTGCCAGCGTTTACAGGGGAGCTGGAAACACCATATATTTT.

This chain joins TRBV6-1 and TRBJ2-2; D uncertain. Germline values: CDR1 MNHNS, CDR2 SASEGT. Trimming took 10 bases from V and 0 from J, leaving 15 bases between them. CDR3 length: 15 residues. Written as DNA, the CDR3 is TGTGCCACCCGCCGAATCGGTACGAACACCGGGGAGCTGTTTTTT. This encodes CATRRIGTNTGELFF.

Note on this clone: Other DNA sequences in this specimen translate into the identical CDR3. The chain has TRBV18 and TRBJ1-1, with D hard to call. Germline CDR1 is KGHSH and CDR2 is LQKENI. V lost 0 bases to trimming and J lost 2 bases, with 7 bases between them. The CDR3 sequence is 14 residues long. The CDR3 loop reads CASSPPVLNTEAFF. The CDR3 DNA reads TGTGCCAGCTCACCACCGGTGCTTAACACTGAAGCTTTCTTT. The whole variable domain, filled in from reference TRBV18 and TRBJ1-1, reads NAGVMQNPRHLVRRRGQEARLRCSPMKGHSHVYWYRQLPEEGLKFMVYLQKENIIDESGMPKERFSAEFPKEGPSILRIQQVVRGDSAAYFCASSPPVLNTEAFFGQGTRLTVV.

The chain recombines TRBV30 with TRBJ1-3; tentative D call: TRBD1 (5 bases). CDR1 GTSNPN and CDR2 SVGIG come from the germline V gene (reference sequence). V was shortened by 7 bases and J by 2 bases, with 12 bases between the two germline ends. The CDR3 spans 13 residues. CDR3: CALDLGAGNTIYF. DNA of the CDR3: TGTGCCTTGGATTTGGGGGCTGGAAACACCATATATTTT.